Sequencing of this T cell receptor (beta chain) was carried out in a study of blood T cell repertoires in COVID-19. Study details: COVID-19 samples from acute and convalescent phases originated in the United States, Italy and Spain. The cDNA or gDNA used as material had been derived from T cells, B-cell-depleted T cells, or PBMCs.

Original handling: Estimation of nucleated cell counts was performed using reference gene primer amplification. Sequencing was performed with immunoSEQ multiplex PCR; in TCRdb, only in-frame clones are kept and a portion is missing. V and J calls and clone size are given by that table; D and trimming were obtained from the DNA. The table includes under 100,000 clones, about 85% detected once. The length of the CDR3 is 13 residues. CDR1 is SGHRS, CDR2 YFSETQ, per germline. With 2 bases removed from V and 4 bases from J, the gap between germline ends came to 9 bases. Input material: peripheral blood. The chain couples TRBV5-1 to TRBJ2-5, with D hard to call. This receptor was taken from a woman older than 75 with COVID-19, enrolled during active disease. The CDR3 nucleotides read TGCGCCAGCAGCTTCCTACCAGGAGAGACCCAGTACTTC. This sequence encodes CASSFLPGETQYF.